Below are 15 T cell receptor beta chains sequenced from a single sample in a study of blood T cell repertoires in COVID-19. Profiled with immunoSEQ multiplex PCR; TCRdb holds only in-frame clones, not every one. The table shows 250,000 to 300,000 clones, with 85% to 90% occurring only once. Sequenced: peripheral blood. The receptor set was obtained from a man younger than 35 with active or convalescent COVID-19.

The chain links TRBV24-1 to TRBJ2-1; 10 bases match TRBD2. Per germline, CDR1 KGHDR and CDR2 SFDVKD. The CDR3 is 18 amino acids. V shed 4 bases and J 5 bases; nucleotides not matched to a gene: 13. The CDR3 bases are TGTGCCACCAGTGACCTCCAAGAAGCTAGCGGGAGAAACAATGAGCAGTTCTTC. Amino acids: CATSDLQEASGRNNEQFF.

The V call is TRBV12-3 or TRBV12-4, the J call TRBJ2-4, with D possibly matching TRBD1 (5 bases). This CDR3 has 12 residues. The V end was cut by 0 bases, the J end by 12 bases, with 9 bases between. As DNA, the CDR3 is TGTGCCAGCAGTTTAGCAGGGGCCAGTCAGTACTTC. This codes for CASSLAGASQYF.

The rearrangement uses TRBV11-2 and TRBJ2-2; 10 nucleotides align to TRBD2. The CDR3 runs 18 residues. CDR1 SGHAT and CDR2 FQNNGV come from the germline V gene. The ends lost 7 bases at V and 2 bases at J; junction bases unmatched: 13. The CDR3 loop reads CASTIRGGLATNTGELFF. The DNA for the CDR3 is TGTGCCAGCACCATCCGAGGGGGACTAGCGACTAACACCGGGGAGCTGTTTTTT.

In this sample, this clone turned up once. The chain recombines TRBV30 with TRBJ1-4; the D gene is possibly TRBD1 (5 bases). The germline gives CDR1 GTSNPN, CDR2 SVGIG (reference sequence). The V and J ends lost 1 base and 5 bases respectively, with 11 bases between them. The CDR3 runs to 14 residues. The DNA for the CDR3 is TGTGCCTGGAGTGGGGGACTGCACAATGAAAAACTGTTTTTT. Amino acid sequence: CAWSGGLHNEKLFF.

This sequence joins TRBV28 and TRBJ1-6; TRBD1 is a possible D gene (6 bases). Germline CDR1 MDHEN, CDR2 SYDVKM. Trimming removed 5 bases at V and 14 bases at J, with 13 bases between. This CDR3 is 12 amino acids long. The CDR3: CASSAQKGALHF. CDR3 bases: TGTGCCAGCAGTGCACAGAAGGGGGCCCTCCACTTT.

The rearrangement joins TRBV6-2 or TRBV6-3 to TRBJ1-3, with TRBD1 matching over 7 bases. The CDR3 is 15 amino acids. Losses at the gene ends were 2 bases for V and 0 bases for J; bases not matched to a gene: 1. Per the germline V gene, CDR1 is MNHEY and CDR2 is SVGEGT. The CDR3 loop reads CASSYEGASGNTIYF. Written as DNA, the CDR3 is TGTGCCAGCAGTTACGAGGGGGCCTCTGGAAACACCATATATTTT.

The chain links TRBV19 to TRBJ1-1; tentative D call: TRBD1 (6 bases). The germline V and J ends were trimmed by 3 bases and 1 base, with 18 bases remaining between them. There are 17 residues in the CDR3. Germline CDR1 LNHDA, CDR2 SQIVND (reference sequence). DNA of the CDR3: TGTGCCAGTAGTATGGAAGGCTATACAGGGCCGAACACTGAAGCTTTCTTT. Translated, it gives CASSMEGYTGPNTEAFF.

This rearrangement joins TRBV12-5 to TRBJ1-3, with TRBD1 identical over 10 bases. V dropped 1 base and J dropped 4; count of bases not matched to a gene: 4. The CDR3 covers 16 residues. CDR1 is LGHNT, CDR2 FRNRAP, per germline. The CDR3 reads CASGLGQGAGGNTIYF. The CDR3 DNA sequence: TGTGCTAGTGGTTTGGGACAGGGGGCAGGCGGAAACACCATATATTTT.

The chain combines TRBV18 with TRBJ2-7; maybe TRBD1 (5 bases). The CDR3 is 13 residues long. V was cut by 8 bases and J by 2 bases, with 13 bases left in between. CDR1 and CDR2 (germline): KGHSH, LQKENI. The CDR3 sequence is CASQQEKAYEQYF. The CDR3 region has the DNA TGTGCCAGCCAACAGGAAAAAGCCTACGAGCAGTACTTC.

This rearrangement joins TRBV6-5 to TRBJ2-2; D is perhaps TRBD1 (6 bases). Germline V gene sequence: CDR1 MNHEY, CDR2 SVGAGI. Trimming took 8 bases from V and 4 from J, leaving 11 bases between them. CDR3 size: 13 residues. The CDR3 DNA reads as TGTGCCAGCCACAGGGTTGCCACCGGGGAGCTGTTTTTT. This codes for CASHRVATGELFF.

The count of this clone is one. The chain recombines TRBV6-5 with TRBJ2-1; TRBD1 aligns across 10 bases. Germline values: CDR1 MNHEY, CDR2 SVGAGI. The CDR3 is 14 residues long. V gave up 8 bases and J gave up 6 bases; unmatched junction bases: 7. Here the CDR3 DNA reads TGTGCCAGCCGACAGGGGGCGGGGGGCAATGAGCAGTTCTTC. Protein: CASRQGAGGNEQFF.

The chain combines TRBV4-3 with TRBJ2-7, with unresolved D. Germline V lookup: CDR1 LGHNA, CDR2 YSLEER. The CDR3 is 14 residues long. The ends were cut back, 1 base at V and 3 bases at J, with 10 bases in the middle. This chain's CDR3 is CASSQVLQSYEQYF. The CDR3 bases are TGCGCCAGCAGCCAAGTATTACAGAGCTACGAGCAGTACTTC.

This clone was observed once. The genes are TRBV10-3 and TRBJ1-4, with 8 bases identical to TRBD1. CDR1 and CDR2 from the germline V gene are ENHRY and SYGVKD. The CDR3 extends over 14 amino acids. After removal of 6 bases from V and 5 bases from J, the junction contained 5 bases not matched to a gene. CDR3 bases: TGTGCCATCAGCCGACAGGGGAGCAATGAAAAACTGTTTTTT. Amino acid sequence: CAISRQGSNEKLFF.

The rearrangement links TRBV7-9 to TRBJ1-1; D is perhaps TRBD1 (5 bases). The ends were cut back, 5 bases at V and 7 bases at J, with 11 bases in the middle. The CDR3 covers 12 residues. CDR1 SEHNR and CDR2 FQNEAQ come from the germline V gene (reference sequence). CDR3 coding DNA: TGTGCCAGCAGCCCAGACAGTCTTGAAGCTTTCTTT. This sequence encodes CASSPDSLEAFF.

This clone was seen once. V and J are TRBV11-2 and TRBJ2-1; 12 nucleotides line up with TRBD1. V lost 3 bases and J lost 1; bases outside the gene matches: 4. Germline CDR1 reads SGHAT; CDR2 reads FQNNGV. This CDR3 region has 17 residues. Here the CDR3 reads CASSLGQGAGSYNEQFF. The DNA of the CDR3 is TGTGCCAGCAGCTTGGGACAGGGGGCAGGGTCCTACAATGAGCAGTTCTTC. The full variable domain, completed using reference TRBV11-2 and TRBJ2-1, is EAGVAQSPRYKIIEKRQSVAFWCNPISGHATLYWYQQILGQGPKLLIQFQNNGVVDDSQLPKDRFSAERLKGVDSTLKIQPAKLEDSAVYLCASSLGQGAGSYNEQFFGPGTRLTVL.